Shown below are 17 T cell receptor beta chains from a single sample sequenced in a study of T cell changes during pregnancy in multiple sclerosis. Produced via immunoSEQ multiplex PCR; TCRdb's table is partial and in-frame only. The sample consists of roughly 59,000 clones, about 94% of them appearing once. The sequencing here drew on CD8+ T cells from peripheral blood mononuclear cells, taken in the second trimester of pregnancy. These receptor sequences come from a female donor with multiple sclerosis, enrolled in a pregnancy study.

V gene TRBV13 combines with J gene TRBJ1-2, with D maybe TRBD1 (5 bases). Trimming took 4 bases from V and 1 from J, leaving 22 bases between them. The CDR3 is 18 residues long. Germline CDR1 and CDR2: PRHDT and FYEKMQ (reference sequence). DNA for the CDR3: TGTGCCAGCAGCTCAACCAACCTAGACAGTCTTCTTAACTATGGCTACACCTTC. This gives the protein CASSSTNLDSLLNYGYTF.

The chain recombines TRBV29-1 with TRBJ2-3; D gene uncertain. Looked up from germline, CDR1 is SQVTM and CDR2 is ANQGSEA. V shed 5 bases and J shed 5 bases, with 5 bases lying between them. The CDR3 consists of 10 residues. This chain's CDR3 is CSVYLDTQYF. The CDR3 DNA follows: TGCAGCGTTTATTTAGATACGCAGTATTTT.

CDR3 sequence reads: CASSYSDRAADTQYF. In DNA, the CDR3 is TGTGCCAGCAGTTACTCAGACAGGGCTGCAGATACGCAGTATTTT. The chain has TRBV6-6 and TRBJ2-3; 7 bases match TRBD1. Trimming at V came to 0 bases and at J to 4 bases, leaving 4 bases not matched to a gene. Germline-derived CDR1 and CDR2 are MNHNY and SVGAGI (reference sequence). The CDR3 consists of 15 residues.

The chain is built from TRBV4-3 and TRBJ1-2; 9 bases fit TRBD1. J lost 6 bases, V lost 0 bases, and 11 bases had no gene match. The germline CDR1 and CDR2 sequences are LGHNA and YSLEER. The CDR3 totals 17 residues. CDR3 coding DNA: TGCGCCAGCAGCCAAGATCATAGCGGGACAGGGAGGGATGGCTACACCTTC. It codes for CASSQDHSGTGRDGYTF.

This sequence joins TRBV7-6 and TRBJ2-5; D may be TRBD2 (5 bases). The CDR3 totals 13 residues. V was shortened by 7 bases and J by 1 base, with 10 bases between the two germline ends. Germline V gives CDR1 SGHVS, CDR2 FNYEAQ. This CDR3 reads CASKGARQETQYF. The CDR3 coding sequence is TGTGCCAGCAAGGGAGCACGCCAAGAGACCCAGTACTTC.

This clone was recorded a few times. The J gene is TRBJ1-2, the V gene TRBV7-8; D may be TRBD1 (6 bases). V lost 4 bases to trimming and J lost 4 bases, with 13 bases between them. Germline assignment: CDR1 SGHVS and CDR2 FQNEAQ. There are 14 residues in the CDR3. The CDR3 sequence: CASSSPDRPYGYTF. For the CDR3, the DNA is TGTGCCAGCAGCTCTCCCGACAGGCCCTATGGCTACACCTTC. Supplemented by reference TRBV7-8 and TRBJ1-2, the full variable domain reads GAGVSQSPRYKVAKRGQDVALRCDPISGHVSLFWYQQALGQGPEFLTYFQNEAQLDKSGLPSDRFFAERPEGSVSTLKIQRTQQEDSAVYLCASSSPDRPYGYTFGSGTRLTVV.

This clone was observed a few times. The chain has TRBV27 and TRBJ2-1; possibly TRBD2 for D (5 bases). The V end was cut by 6 bases, the J end by 7 bases, with 13 bases between. The CDR3 has 13 amino acids. From germline, CDR1 is MNHEY and CDR2 SMNVEV (reference sequence). DNA of the CDR3: TGTGCCAGCAGCTGGACTGGGTTGAATGAGCAGTTCTTC. Its translation is CASSWTGLNEQFF.

This chain links TRBV15 with TRBJ2-3, with a weak D call TRBD2 (5 bases). The CDR3 consists of 16 residues. V was clipped by 4 bases and J by 0 bases, with 14 bases between them. CDR1 LNHNV and CDR2 YYDKDF come from the germline V gene (reference sequence). CDR3 protein: CATSTMPADSTDTQYF. The DNA of the CDR3 is TGTGCCACCAGCACCATGCCAGCGGACAGCACAGATACGCAGTATTTT.

As concerns this clone: This specimen includes other DNA sequences encoding the same CDR3. V usage is TRBV9 and J usage is TRBJ2-7, with 11 positions matching TRBD2. Trimming removed 2 bases from V and 2 bases from J; junction bases left unmatched: 3. There are 15 residues in the CDR3. Germline lookup yields CDR1 SGDLS and CDR2 YYNGEE. The DNA of the CDR3 is TGTGCCAGCAGCGTTGGGACTAGCGGCACCTACGAGCAGTACTTC. This translates into CASSVGTSGTYEQYF.

This clone was observed a single time. The V gene is TRBV5-1, the J gene TRBJ2-2, with 7 bases lining up with TRBD1. V lost 0 bases, J lost 4 bases, and 3 bases stayed unmatched. The CDR3 spans 15 residues. CDR1 is SGHRS and CDR2 is YFSETQ in the germline V gene. The CDR3 DNA is TGCGCCAGCAGCTTGGGTAGGGGGCGCACCGGGGAGCTGTTTTTT. Its translation is CASSLGRGRTGELFF.

The gene calls are TRBV7-9 and TRBJ1-1; no firm D call. Germline V gene sequence: CDR1 SEHNR, CDR2 FQNEAQ (reference sequence). The CDR3 is 14 residues long. The V end was cut by 0 bases, the J end by 7 bases, with 12 bases between. The CDR3 nucleotides read TGTGCCAGCAGCTTAGCTACAAGTATTATTGAAGCTTTCTTT. It specifies CASSLATSIIEAFF. The whole variable domain, filled in from reference TRBV7-9 and TRBJ1-1, reads DTGVSQNPRHKITKRGQNVTFRCDPISEHNRLYWYRQTLGQGPEFLTYFQNEAQLEKSRLLSDRFSAERPKGSFSTLEIQRTEQGDSAMYLCASSLATSIIEAFFGQGTRLTVV.

The chain has TRBV27 and TRBJ2-1, with TRBD1 identical over 7 bases. J gave up 10 bases and V 5 bases, and 5 bases lay outside the gene matches. The CDR3 contains 12 residues. Germline V CDR1 and CDR2: MNHEY, SMNVEV (reference sequence). The CDR3 DNA follows: TGTGCCAGCAGTATACCGGGACAGGAGCAGTTCTTC. Translation gives CASSIPGQEQFF.

The gene calls are TRBV19 and TRBJ2-3; TRBD2 aligns across 7 bases. V gave up 3 bases and J gave up 0 bases; unmatched junction bases: 3. From germline, CDR1 is LNHDA and CDR2 SQIVND (reference sequence). This CDR3 region has 15 residues. CDR3 DNA: TGTGCCAGTAGTATGACTAGCCTTAGCACAGATACGCAGTATTTT. Translating gives CASSMTSLSTDTQYF.

This chain connects TRBV7-9 to TRBJ1-1, with TRBD1 identical over 11 bases. Trimming cost V 2 bases and J 7 bases; bases outside gene matches: 9. Germline values: CDR1 SEHNR, CDR2 FQNEAQ (reference sequence). The CDR3 has 16 residues. This chain's CDR3 is CASSLFSGDRGFEAFF. The CDR3 nucleotides are TGTGCCAGCAGCTTATTCAGCGGGGACAGGGGGTTTGAAGCTTTCTTT.

The chain combines TRBV7-9 with TRBJ2-7, with TRBD1 as a possible D gene (7 bases). Trimming shortened V by 6 bases and J by 7 bases, and 16 bases separated the two germline ends. The CDR3 runs to 13 residues. Germline CDR1 and CDR2: SEHNR and FQNEAQ (reference sequence). The CDR3 sequence is CASRRTGGGEQYF. CDR3 nucleotides: TGTGCCAGCAGACGGACAGGAGGGGGAGAGCAGTACTTC.

The rearrangement uses TRBV7-9 and TRBJ1-2, with D uncertain. V lost 6 bases to trimming and J lost 5 bases, with 7 bases between them. There are 11 residues in the CDR3. Germline CDR1 and CDR2: SEHNR and FQNEAQ (reference sequence). The CDR3 DNA sequence: TGTGCCAGCAGTTTTAAATATGGCTACACCTTC. The encoded protein is CASSFKYGYTF.

This chain connects TRBV27 to TRBJ1-5, with D perhaps TRBD1 (5 bases). CDR3 length: 12 residues. Trimming took off 8 bases at V and 1 base at J, with 6 bases between the two ends. Germline-derived CDR1 and CDR2 are MNHEY and SMNVEV (reference sequence). CDR3 DNA: TGTGCCAGCGGGGCGAGCAATCAGCCCCAGCATTTT. Protein sequence: CASGASNQPQHF.